A single sample gave rise to the 29 T cell receptor beta chains below, sequenced in a study of blood T cell repertoires in COVID-19. Generated by immunoSEQ multiplex PCR, the TCRdb table keeps only in-frame clones and is missing some. The top ten hold 16% of the sample, which has about 70,000 clones, 70% to 90% seen once. The sequenced material came from peripheral blood. The receptor set was obtained from a man between 40 and 49 years old with COVID-19, enrolled during active disease.

The chain carries TRBV10-2 and TRBJ2-1, with TRBD2 matching over 7 bases. The germline V gene encodes CDR1 WSHSY and CDR2 SAAADI. The CDR3 sequence is 11 residues long. V shed 2 bases, J shed 14 bases, and the junction held 3 bases outside the gene matches. CDR3 residues: CASSEGLEKFF. The CDR3 DNA reads TGCGCCAGCAGTGAGGGACTAGAGAAGTTCTTC.

The V gene is TRBV5-6, the J gene TRBJ1-2; D not certain. The length of the CDR3 is 12 residues. CDR1 and CDR2 from the germline V gene are SGHDT and YYEEEE. V lost 0 bases and J 7 bases, leaving 7 bases between the germline ends. Written as DNA, the CDR3 is TGTGCCAGCAGCTTGGAGCCCTCTGGCTACACCTTC. Translating gives CASSLEPSGYTF. Together with reference TRBV5-6 and TRBJ1-2, the CDR3 gives the full variable domain: DAGVTQSPTHLIKTRGQQVTLRCSPKSGHDTVSWYQQALGQGPQFIFQYYEEEERQRGNFPDRFSGHQFPNYSSELNVNALLLGDSALYLCASSLEPSGYTFGSGTRLTVV.

V gene TRBV3-1 (or the pseudogene TRBV3-2) combines with J gene TRBJ2-4; 11 bases line up with TRBD2. V was pared by 1 base and J by 1 base, with 12 bases of the junction left unmatched. The CDR3 sequence is 20 residues long. Germline V gene lookup returns CDR1 LGHDT and CDR2 YNNKEL (reference sequence). CDR3 loop: CASSQVLAGGVLGAKNIQYF. CDR3 nucleotides: TGTGCCAGCAGCCAAGTGCTAGCGGGGGGCGTCTTGGGGGCCAAAAACATTCAGTACTTC.

The gene calls are TRBV5-1 and TRBJ1-2; 7 nucleotides align to TRBD1. The CDR3 extends over 13 amino acids. Germline V gives CDR1 SGHRS, CDR2 YFSETQ. V trimming: 4 bases; J trimming: 5 bases; junction bases outside the gene matches: 5. Here the CDR3 reads CASSTGQDYGYTF. The DNA of the CDR3 is TGCGCCAGCAGCACCGGACAGGATTATGGCTACACCTTC.

The chain uses TRBV11-3 and TRBJ2-7, with 7 bases that match TRBD1. Losses at the gene ends were 0 bases for V and 9 bases for J; bases not matched to a gene: 2. The germline CDR1 and CDR2 sequences are SGHNT and YENEEA. There are 12 residues in the CDR3. The CDR3 nucleotides are TGTGCCAGCAGCTTAGACCAGGGGGTGCAGTACTTC. This sequence encodes CASSLDQGVQYF.

The chain employs TRBV19 and TRBJ1-1, with TRBD1 identical over 8 bases. The CDR3 loop spans 15 amino acids. V gave up 8 bases and J gave up 2 bases; unmatched junction bases: 10. From germline, CDR1 is LNHDA and CDR2 SQIVND (reference sequence). The CDR3 loop reads CASADPGQGNTEAFF. The CDR3 coding sequence is TGTGCCAGTGCTGACCCCGGACAGGGTAACACTGAAGCTTTCTTT.

V usage is TRBV2 and J usage is TRBJ2-5; maybe TRBD2 (7 bases). Germline V gene lookup returns CDR1 SNHLY and CDR2 FYNNEI. The CDR3 is 14 amino acids. V lost 7 bases, J lost 4 bases, and 16 bases lay in between. In nucleotides, the CDR3 is TGTGCCAGCAAAGGGGGGGGCCCTGGAGAGACCCAGTACTTC. Encoded protein: CASKGGGPGETQYF.

The chain links TRBV4-1 to TRBJ2-5; a weak D match, TRBD2 (6 bases). Trimming took 3 bases from V and 4 from J, leaving 18 bases between them. CDR1 and CDR2 (germline): MGHRA, YSYEKL. The CDR3 sequence is 16 residues long. In DNA form, the CDR3 reads TGCGCCAGCAGCCAGGCCTTTTTTTTGGGGGGAGAGACCCAGTACTTC. This codes for CASSQAFFLGGETQYF.

V usage is TRBV7-8 and J usage is TRBJ1-1; D remains unclear. Germline V CDR1 and CDR2: SGHVS, FQNEAQ. The CDR3 consists of 14 residues. V lost 4 bases and J lost 1, with 10 bases in between. The CDR3 DNA is TGTGCCAGCAGCTACCTAGACGGGAACACTGAAGCTTTCTTT. Amino acid sequence: CASSYLDGNTEAFF.

The chain employs TRBV2 and TRBJ2-1; D perhaps matches TRBD2 (6 bases). This CDR3 has 14 residues. V was cut by 7 bases and J by 7 bases, with 17 bases left in between. Germline-derived CDR1 and CDR2 are SNHLY and FYNNEI. CDR3 amino acids: CASTTIPLANEQFF. CDR3 coding DNA: TGTGCCAGCACCACGATCCCTCTAGCGAATGAGCAGTTCTTC.

Details on this clone: One junction end disagrees with the germline gene, perhaps due to a read error. The J gene is TRBJ2-1, the V gene TRBV6-5; D may be TRBD2 (6 bases). Germline V gene lookup returns CDR1 MNHEY and CDR2 SVGAGI. The CDR3 consists of 14 residues. The DNA for the CDR3 is TGTGCCAGCAGTATAACCTCCTTTGGCGGGGTGGGAGTCTTC. This translates into CASSITSFGGVGVF.

This rearrangement joins TRBV5-6 to TRBJ2-3; D gene ambiguous. CDR1 is SGHDT and CDR2 is YYEEEE in the germline V gene. The CDR3 contains 15 residues. V lost 0 bases, J lost 1 base, and 9 bases lay in between. The CDR3, as DNA: TGTGCCAGCAGCTTGGGAATCCCAGGCACAGATACGCAGTATTTT. It specifies CASSLGIPGTDTQYF.

The chain is built from TRBV9 and TRBJ1-6; D is uncertain. CDR1 is SGDLS, CDR2 YYNGEE, per germline. The CDR3 contains 14 residues. Trimming pared 0 bases from V and 7 bases from J, leaving 8 bases between. The CDR3 reads CASSVAGENSPLHF. Written as DNA, the CDR3 is TGTGCCAGCAGCGTAGCCGGAGAGAATTCACCCCTCCACTTT.

J is TRBJ1-4 and V is TRBV27; D possibly corresponds to TRBD1 (5 bases). CDR3 size: 12 residues. Germline CDR1 is MNHEY and CDR2 is SMNVEV (reference sequence). V lost 6 bases and J 3 bases, leaving 5 bases between the germline ends. CDR3 in DNA: TGTGCCAGCAGGACAGCTAATGAAAAACTGTTTTTT. Its protein is CASRTANEKLFF.

This clone was detected only a few times. The gene calls are TRBV18 and TRBJ2-1; maybe TRBD2 (5 bases). The CDR3 has 14 residues. Between the trimmed V and J ends, which lost 0 bases and 7 bases, there was a span of 10 bases. Germline CDR1 is KGHSH and CDR2 is LQKENI. The CDR3 here is CASSPPPGSNEQFF. CDR3 bases: TGTGCCAGCTCACCACCGCCGGGGTCTAATGAGCAGTTCTTC.

V gene TRBV30 combines with J gene TRBJ1-6; no clear D gene. Trimming stripped 0 bases from V and 9 bases from J, with 12 bases between. The CDR3 is made up of 14 amino acids. CDR1 is GTSNPN and CDR2 is SVGIG in the germline V gene (reference sequence). CDR3 sequence reads: CAWSVVEGTSPLHF. CDR3 sequence (DNA): TGTGCCTGGAGTGTAGTAGAGGGAACTTCACCCCTCCACTTT.

This sequence joins TRBV6-5 and TRBJ1-2, with TRBD1 matching 9 bases. Germline V gene sequence: CDR1 MNHEY, CDR2 SVGAGI. The CDR3 has 15 residues. With V trimmed by 6 bases and J by 2 bases, 7 bases remained unmatched. CDR3: CASRYDRGSNYGYTF. Here the CDR3 DNA reads TGTGCCAGCAGATATGACAGGGGGAGCAACTATGGCTACACCTTC.

The chain's CDR3 is CASSLAGGSTDTQYF. The CDR3 DNA reads as TGTGCCAGCAGCTTAGCGGGGGGTAGCACAGATACGCAGTATTTT. The chain is built from TRBV27 and TRBJ2-3; TRBD2 aligns across 10 bases. Germline values: CDR1 MNHEY, CDR2 SMNVEV (reference sequence). Losses at the gene ends were 6 bases for V and 0 bases for J; bases not matched to a gene: 3. The length of the CDR3 is 15 residues.

The chain uses TRBV19 and TRBJ2-2; TRBD2 aligns across 8 bases. Trimming at V came to 7 bases and at J to 2 bases, leaving 6 bases not matched to a gene. Germline assignment: CDR1 LNHDA and CDR2 SQIVND (reference sequence). CDR3 size: 15 residues. The CDR3 region is CASNRRGANTGELFF. The CDR3 DNA is TGTGCCAGTAATCGGCGGGGGGCCAACACCGGGGAGCTGTTTTTT. The entire variable domain, with the rest obtained from reference TRBV19 and TRBJ2-2, is as follows: DGGITQSPKYLFRKEGQNVTLSCEQNLNHDAMYWYRQDPGQGLRLIYYSQIVNDFQKGDIAEGYSVSREKKESFPLTVTSAQKNPTAFYLCASNRRGANTGELFFGEGSRLTVL.

This clone was counted once. The rearrangement joins TRBV5-5 to TRBJ1-5; 9 nucleotides align to TRBD1. With V trimmed by 6 bases and J by 4 bases, 5 bases remained unmatched. Germline CDR1 is SGHKS and CDR2 is YYEKEE (reference sequence). The CDR3 is 14 amino acids. The CDR3 region is CASNTGTGNQPQHF. For the CDR3, the DNA is TGTGCCAGCAATACCGGGACAGGGAATCAGCCCCAGCATTTT.

The J gene is TRBJ2-1, the V gene TRBV30, with TRBD2 matching 14 bases. The CDR3 consists of 15 residues. Germline V gene sequence: CDR1 GTSNPN, CDR2 SVGIG (reference sequence). J gave up 8 bases and V 2 bases, and 5 bases lay outside the gene matches. CDR3 region: CAWSLGTSGGDEQFF. For the CDR3, the DNA is TGTGCCTGGAGTCTAGGGACTAGCGGGGGTGATGAGCAGTTCTTC. The full variable domain, with the rest looked up from reference TRBV30 and TRBJ2-1, is SQTIHQWPATLVQPVGSPLSLECTVEGTSNPNLYWYRQAAGRGLQLLFYSVGIGQISSEVPQNLSASRPQDRQFILSSKKLLLSDSGFYLCAWSLGTSGGDEQFFGPGTRLTVL.

This chain connects TRBV9 to TRBJ2-3; possibly TRBD2 for D (5 bases). This CDR3 is built from 17 residues. Germline CDR1 SGDLS, CDR2 YYNGEE. The germline V and J ends were trimmed by 3 bases and 5 bases, with 22 bases remaining between them. The CDR3 region is CASSGREGEGLRDTQYF. The CDR3 DNA sequence: TGTGCCAGCAGCGGACGCGAGGGAGAAGGTCTTAGAGATACGCAGTATTTT.

The count of this clone is one. The chain combines TRBV3-1 (or the pseudogene TRBV3-2) with TRBJ1-1, with a weak D call TRBD1 (6 bases). Germline V gives CDR1 LGHDT, CDR2 YNNKEL (reference sequence). The V end was cut by 0 bases, the J end by 1 base, with 12 bases between. This CDR3 region has 16 residues. In nucleotides, the CDR3 is TGTGCCAGCAGCCAAGATTGGGGGGGCGAGAACACTGAAGCTTTCTTT. This codes for CASSQDWGGENTEAFF.

As DNA, the CDR3 is TGTGCCTGGAGCCTTAGGGACAGGGAGGCCGAGCAGTACTTC. Its protein product is CAWSLRDREAEQYF. The chain links TRBV30 to TRBJ2-7; 9 positions match TRBD1. Germline CDR1 reads GTSNPN; CDR2 reads SVGIG (reference sequence). This CDR3 has 14 residues. Trimming at V came to 3 bases and at J to 6 bases, leaving 9 bases not matched to a gene.

The gene calls are TRBV5-1 and TRBJ2-2; D may be TRBD1 (6 bases). CDR3 length: 16 residues. Trimming left V 4 bases short and J 2 bases short, with 15 bases between. Germline V gene data show CDR1 as SGHRS and CDR2 as YFSETQ. CDR3 coding DNA: TGCGCCAGCAGCCGTACGGGACAAGGAAACACCGGGGAGCTGTTTTTT. Its translation: CASSRTGQGNTGELFF.

The CDR3 DNA follows: TGTGCCAGCAGCCTAGGTGTGAGGGGGGGTCAAGAGACCCAGTACTTC. Translated: CASSLGVRGGQETQYF. This rearrangement joins TRBV3-1 (or the pseudogene TRBV3-2) to TRBJ2-5; TRBD2 might be the D (7 bases). Germline CDR1 and CDR2: LGHDT and YNNKEL (reference sequence). The CDR3 length is 16 residues. Trimming pared 4 bases from V and 2 bases from J, leaving 17 bases between.

The gene calls are TRBV11-2 and TRBJ2-5; 10 bases match TRBD1. Germline assignment: CDR1 SGHAT and CDR2 FQNNGV. The CDR3 runs 15 residues. V shed 5 bases and J 9 bases; nucleotides not matched to a gene: 12. The CDR3 reads CASSAPGTGVLAQYF. For the CDR3, the DNA is TGTGCCAGCAGCGCCCCCGGGACAGGGGTTCTGGCCCAGTACTTC.

The chain carries TRBV9 and TRBJ2-7; 9 bases are a match to TRBD1. Germline assignment: CDR1 SGDLS and CDR2 YYNGEE. The CDR3 extends over 15 amino acids. V trimming: 0 bases; J trimming: 7 bases; junction bases outside the gene matches: 8. CDR3 residues: CASSVEGQGSGEQYF. CDR3 DNA: TGTGCCAGCAGCGTAGAGGGACAGGGTTCCGGTGAGCAGTACTTC.

This chain connects TRBV28 to TRBJ2-5; a weak D match, TRBD2 (5 bases). This CDR3 has 15 amino acids. With 3 bases removed from V and 5 bases from J, the gap between germline ends came to 16 bases. CDR1 and CDR2 from the germline V gene are MDHEN and SYDVKM. The CDR3 DNA sequence: TGTGCCAGCAGTTTTGGTGCAGGTCCGGGGGAGACCCAGTACTTC. Amino acids: CASSFGAGPGETQYF.